This TCR beta chain appears in the sequencing data of a study of blood T cell repertoires in COVID-19. Overall study context: Both acute and convalescent COVID-19 samples were obtained from the United States, Italy and Spain.

Those enrolled, adults aged roughly 18 to 89 years, came from about two dozen US areas. Participants reported their clinical history, and cohort assignment relied on those reports. Clones were read by immunoSEQ multiplex PCR, and TCRdb kept only the in-frame ones, dropping some. The table includes about 340,000 clones, 80% to 90% detected once. This clone was counted a single time. Sequenced input: PBMCs or T cells enriched from blood (not recorded which). The source of this sequence is a woman aged 40 to 50 with acute COVID-19.

CDR3 in amino acids: CASSARRASTDTQYF. DNA for the CDR3: TGTGCCAGCAGCGCACGGCGGGCTAGCACAGATACGCAGTATTTT. V usage is TRBV9 and J usage is TRBJ2-3, with D maybe TRBD2 (5 bases). Germline V gene data show CDR1 as SGDLS and CDR2 as YYNGEE. V gave up 3 bases and J gave up 0 bases, with 11 bases separating them. The CDR3 contains 15 residues.